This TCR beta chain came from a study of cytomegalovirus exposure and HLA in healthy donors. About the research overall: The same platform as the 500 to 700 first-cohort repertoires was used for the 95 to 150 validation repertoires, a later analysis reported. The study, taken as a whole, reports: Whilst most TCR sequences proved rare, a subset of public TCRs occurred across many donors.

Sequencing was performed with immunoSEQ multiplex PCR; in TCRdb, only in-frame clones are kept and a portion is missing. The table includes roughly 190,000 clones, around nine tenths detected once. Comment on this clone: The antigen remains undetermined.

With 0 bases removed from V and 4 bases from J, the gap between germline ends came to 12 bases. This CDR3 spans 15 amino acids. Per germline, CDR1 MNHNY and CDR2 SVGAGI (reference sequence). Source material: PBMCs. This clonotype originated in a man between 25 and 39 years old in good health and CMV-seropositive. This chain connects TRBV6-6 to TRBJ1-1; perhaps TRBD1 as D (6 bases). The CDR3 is CASSYSGGLGTEAFF. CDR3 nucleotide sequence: TGTGCCAGCAGTTACTCGGGGGGGCTGGGCACTGAAGCTTTCTTT.